Listed below are T cell receptor beta chains from one sample, sequenced in a study of tumour-infiltrating T cells in Burkitt lymphoma. Using immunoSEQ multiplex PCR, the repertoire was profiled, and TCRdb retains in-frame clones only, with some absent. The sample has 13,000 to 15,000 clones, 60% to 80% seen once. Sequenced: tumor tissue. The receptors shown here come from a human donor with diffuse large B-cell lymphoma. Both conserved end residues are part of each CDR3. Each record gives: V gene, CDR3 protein.

V gene: TRBV7-9
CDR3 protein: CASSLGASGVGEQYF

V gene: TRBV6-1
CDR3 protein: CASSDWRRLDQPQHF

V gene: TRBV19
CDR3 protein: CASRSSGSREQFF

V gene: TRBV5-1
CDR3 protein: CASSSSGTGGLEQYF

V gene: TRBV6-5
CDR3 protein: CASSPSRTYGYTF

V gene: TRBV18
CDR3 protein: CASSTQTGNTEAFF

V gene: TRBV7-2
CDR3 protein: CASSLRDLGLAGNYNEQFF

V gene: TRBV2
CDR3 protein: CASSDNWEKLFF

V gene: TRBV7-8
CDR3 protein: CASSSLAGGAYNEQFF

V gene: TRBV2
CDR3 protein: CASSDLVPGQNTEAFF

V gene: TRBV27
CDR3 protein: CASSLNEVWDTGELFF

V gene: TRBV19
CDR3 protein: CASSAGTGARVETQYF

V gene: TRBV6-1
CDR3 protein: CASSERLKGILKYGYTF

V gene: TRBV25-1
CDR3 protein: CASSEYLNTEAFF

V gene: TRBV7-2
CDR3 protein: CASSSTGLAASYNEQFF